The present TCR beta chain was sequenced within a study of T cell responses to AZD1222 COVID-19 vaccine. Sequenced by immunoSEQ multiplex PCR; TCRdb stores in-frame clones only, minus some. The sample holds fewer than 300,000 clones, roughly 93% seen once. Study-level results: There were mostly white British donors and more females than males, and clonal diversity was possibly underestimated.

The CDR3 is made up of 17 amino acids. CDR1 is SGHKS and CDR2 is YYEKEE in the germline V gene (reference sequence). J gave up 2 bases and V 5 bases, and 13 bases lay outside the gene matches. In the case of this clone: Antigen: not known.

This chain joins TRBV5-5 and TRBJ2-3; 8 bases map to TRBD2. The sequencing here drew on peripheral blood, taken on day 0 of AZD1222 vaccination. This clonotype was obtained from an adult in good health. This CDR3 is CASSSLAAYYTTDTQYF. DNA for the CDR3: TGTGCCAGCAGTTCACTAGCGGCTTACTATACCACAGATACGCAGTATTTT.